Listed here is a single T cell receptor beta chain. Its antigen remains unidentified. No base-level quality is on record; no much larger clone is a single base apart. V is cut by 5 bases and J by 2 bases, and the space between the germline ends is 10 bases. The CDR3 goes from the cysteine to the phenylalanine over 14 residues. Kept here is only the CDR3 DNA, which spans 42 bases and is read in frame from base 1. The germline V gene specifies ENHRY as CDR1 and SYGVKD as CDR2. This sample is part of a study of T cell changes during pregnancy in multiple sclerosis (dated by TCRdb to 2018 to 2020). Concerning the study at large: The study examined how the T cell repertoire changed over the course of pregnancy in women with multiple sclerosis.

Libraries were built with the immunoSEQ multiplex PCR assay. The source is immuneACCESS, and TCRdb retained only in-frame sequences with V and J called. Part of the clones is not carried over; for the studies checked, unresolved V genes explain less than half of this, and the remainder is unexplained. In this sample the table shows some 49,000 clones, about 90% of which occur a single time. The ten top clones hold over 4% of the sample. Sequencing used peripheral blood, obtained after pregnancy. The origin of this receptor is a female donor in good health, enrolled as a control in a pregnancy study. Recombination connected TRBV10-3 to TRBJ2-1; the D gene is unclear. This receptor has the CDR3 CAISIPGAYNEQFF. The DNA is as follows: TGTGCCATCAGTATACCCGGTGCCTACAATGAGCAGTTCTTC.